The clone carrying this TCR beta chain occurred a few times. In TCRdb, the RACE reads were re-called with MiXCR into one record per CDR3 protein. The sample holds nearly 85,000 distinct CDR3 sequences; around 10% are singletons and the top ten take approximately 1.4%. This sample was included in a study of human T cells and chemical hapten exposure. Study context: Per-sample TCR yields varied mainly from small pooled library volume differences.

The sample's time point: patch test 2, 6 weeks after DPC sensitization. Treatment described: therapeutic diphenylcyclopropenone sensitization with weekly scalp DPC. Trimming removed 5 bases at V and 10 bases at J, with 16 bases between. Germline values: CDR1 SGHVS, CDR2 FQNEAQ. The length of the CDR3 is 13 residues. V gene TRBV7-8 combines with J gene TRBJ2-3; D unclear. Source: whole blood, taken in connection with sensitization to the hapten diphenylcyclopropenone (DPC). The origin of this receptor is a young man with alopecia areata. Some clones in this sample may be carry-over from other donors' samples. The chain's CDR3 is CASSINSPRAQYF. CDR3 DNA: TGTGCCAGCAGCATCAACAGTCCAAGGGCGCAGTATTTT.